This T cell receptor (beta chain) stems from a study of OX40 agonist ivuxolimab in advanced cancers. Notes on the research overall: Ivuxolimab, which targeted the costimulatory receptor OX40 (CD134), was an agonistic, fully human IgG2 monoclonal antibody. Of the approximately 54 patients in dose escalation, about 20 had hepatocellular carcinoma, some 15 had melanoma, 9 had renal cell carcinoma and 9 had head and neck cancer. Intravenous ivuxolimab was administered to patients every 2 weeks at six dose levels: 0.01, 0.1, 0.3, 1.5, 3 and 10 mg/kg. Prior anti-PD-1, anti-PD-L1 or anti-CTLA-4 therapy was permitted, and checkpoint inhibitors had been received by 30% to 40% of dose-escalation patients. In the dose-escalation cohort, roughly 80% of patients were male, and the mean age was approximately 60 years, with a range of about 23 to 90. Peripheral TCRbeta sequencing aimed to test whether ivuxolimab altered TCR sequence diversity and caused clonal T-cell expansion. The monotherapy dose-escalation portion (N ≈ 56 patients) of the phase I ivuxolimab trial is reported in the paper. Partial responses occurred in three dose-escalation patients: two with cutaneous melanoma and one with hepatocellular carcinoma. The study at large found these results: At doses of 0.1 to 3.0 mg/kg, clonal expansion of both CD4+ and CD8+ T cells in blood was seen between baseline and week 6. Antigen specificity was not determined for the clonally expanded peripheral T cells. After ivuxolimab, expanded clones were on average more numerous among CD8+ T cells than among CD4+ T cells. In the 0.1-3.0 mg/kg groups, partial responders were among the patients with the lowest normalized peripheral clonal expansion, particularly in CD8+ T cells. Low levels of normalized T-cell clonal expansion were also seen in some patients who did not respond.

Patients with a history of autoimmune disease or receiving systemic immunosuppression were excluded from the trial. Peripheral blood for TCR sequencing was collected from all dose cohorts at baseline, on cycle 4 day 1, and on cycle 7 day 1. Samples came from an open-label, multicenter, first-in-human phase I dose-escalation trial of ivuxolimab. The trial enrolled adults with locally advanced or metastatic head and neck squamous cell, hepatocellular, melanoma or renal cell carcinoma. Before TCR sequencing, CD4+ and CD8+ T cells were separately sorted from peripheral blood. In regard to this clone: Its antigen is still unknown. Per-base quality was not reported, and no clone a single base away is much larger than it.

To sequence the TCRbeta CDR3 region, genomic DNA was isolated from the sorted cells. The immunoSEQ Assay was used to sequence the TCRbeta CDR3 regions. Entries here come from immuneACCESS through TCRdb and include only in-frame sequences with V and J called. Some clones fail to appear in such tables; in the studies checked, an unresolved V gene covers under half of the shortfall, and the cause of the remainder is unknown. The sample table holds about 71,000 clones, of which 94% were seen once. About 15% of the sample comes from the top ten. The specimen comprised CD4+ or CD8+ T cells sorted from blood, sampled in a trial of the OX40 agonist ivuxolimab. This receptor was obtained from an adult with an advanced solid tumor such as melanoma, head and neck, liver or kidney cancer.

The bases are TGCACCAGCAGCCAACGTCTGGCGGGGCTCTCCTACGAGCAGTACTTC. This encodes CTSSQRLAGLSYEQYF. The V and J segments used are TRBV1 and TRBJ2-7; the D call in the table, TRBD2, was not verified against the DNA. TRBV1 has pseudogene status. Taken from cysteine to phenylalanine, the CDR3 has 16 residues. Just the 48-base CDR3 DNA is kept, in frame starting at base 1.